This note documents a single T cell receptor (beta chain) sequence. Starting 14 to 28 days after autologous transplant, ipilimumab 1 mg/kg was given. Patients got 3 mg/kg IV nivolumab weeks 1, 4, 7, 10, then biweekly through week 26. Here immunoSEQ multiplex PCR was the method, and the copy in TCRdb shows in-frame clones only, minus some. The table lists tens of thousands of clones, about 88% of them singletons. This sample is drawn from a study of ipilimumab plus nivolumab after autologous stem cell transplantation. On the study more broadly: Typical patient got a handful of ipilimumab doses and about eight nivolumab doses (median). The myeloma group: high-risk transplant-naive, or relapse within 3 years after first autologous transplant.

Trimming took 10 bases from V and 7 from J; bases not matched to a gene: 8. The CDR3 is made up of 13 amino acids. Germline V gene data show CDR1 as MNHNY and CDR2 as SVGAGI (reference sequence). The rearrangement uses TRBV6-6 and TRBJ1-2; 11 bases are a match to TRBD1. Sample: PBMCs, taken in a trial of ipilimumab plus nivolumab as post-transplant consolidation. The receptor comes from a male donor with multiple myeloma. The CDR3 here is CATWTGGIRGYTF. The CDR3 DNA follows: TGTGCCACCTGGACAGGGGGCATTCGTGGCTACACCTTC.